This TCR beta chain originates from a study of blood T cell repertoires in COVID-19. Per the original data handling: Quantification of nucleated cells was approximated via reference gene primer amplification. Using immunoSEQ multiplex PCR, the repertoire was profiled, and TCRdb retains in-frame clones only, with some absent. The V and J calls and clone size come from that table; D and trimming were worked out from the DNA. The sample has 200,000 to 250,000 clones; approximately 84% are singletons. Germline lookup yields CDR1 SGHTA and CDR2 FQGNSA. This CDR3 spans 17 amino acids. Trimming at V came to 1 base and at J to 4 bases, leaving 11 bases not matched to a gene.

The rearrangement links TRBV7-2 to TRBJ2-5, with TRBD2 identical over 8 bases. This receptor was obtained from a woman older than 75 with acute or convalescent COVID-19. The specimen was peripheral blood. CDR3: CASSLGLPGGSGETQYF. The CDR3 DNA reads as TGTGCCAGCAGCTTAGGGTTACCGGGGGGGTCCGGAGAGACCCAGTACTTC.